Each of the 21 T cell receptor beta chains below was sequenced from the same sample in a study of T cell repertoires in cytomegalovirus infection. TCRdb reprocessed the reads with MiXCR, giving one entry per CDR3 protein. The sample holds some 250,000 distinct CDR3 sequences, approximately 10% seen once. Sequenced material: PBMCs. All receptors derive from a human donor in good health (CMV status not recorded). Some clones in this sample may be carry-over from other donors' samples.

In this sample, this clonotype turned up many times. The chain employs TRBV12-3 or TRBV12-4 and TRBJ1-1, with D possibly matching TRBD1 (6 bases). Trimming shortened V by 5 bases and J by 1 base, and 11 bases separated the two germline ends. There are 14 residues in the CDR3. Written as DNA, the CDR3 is TGTGCCAGCAGTCAACGGACAGAGAACACTGAAGCTTTCTTT. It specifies CASSQRTENTEAFF.

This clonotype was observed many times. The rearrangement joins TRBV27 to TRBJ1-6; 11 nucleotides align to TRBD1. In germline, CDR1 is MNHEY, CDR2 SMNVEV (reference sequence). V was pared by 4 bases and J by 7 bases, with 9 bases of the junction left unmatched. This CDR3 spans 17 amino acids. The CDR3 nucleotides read TGTGCCAGCAGTTCACCTGGACAGGGGGCGCGGAATTCACCCCTCCACTTT. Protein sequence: CASSSPGQGARNSPLHF.

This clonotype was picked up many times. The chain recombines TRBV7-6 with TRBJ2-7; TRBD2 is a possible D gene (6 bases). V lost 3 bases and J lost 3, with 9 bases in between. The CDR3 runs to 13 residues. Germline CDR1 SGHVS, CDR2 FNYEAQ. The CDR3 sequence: CASSLVADYEQYF. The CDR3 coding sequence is TGTGCCAGCAGCTTGGTAGCGGACTACGAGCAGTACTTC. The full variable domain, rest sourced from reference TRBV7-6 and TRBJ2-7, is GAGVSQSPRYKVTKRGQDVALRCDPISGHVSLYWYRQALGQGPEFLTYFNYEAQQDKSGLPNDRFSAERPEGSISTLTIQRTEQRDSAMYRCASSLVADYEQYFGPGTRLTVT.

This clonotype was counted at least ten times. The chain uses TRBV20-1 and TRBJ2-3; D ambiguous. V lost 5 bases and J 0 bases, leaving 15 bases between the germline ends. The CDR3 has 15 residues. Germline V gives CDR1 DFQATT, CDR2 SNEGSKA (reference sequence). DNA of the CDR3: TGCAGTGCTCTTAAGGCCAGACCAAGCACAGATACGCAGTATTTT. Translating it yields CSALKARPSTDTQYF.

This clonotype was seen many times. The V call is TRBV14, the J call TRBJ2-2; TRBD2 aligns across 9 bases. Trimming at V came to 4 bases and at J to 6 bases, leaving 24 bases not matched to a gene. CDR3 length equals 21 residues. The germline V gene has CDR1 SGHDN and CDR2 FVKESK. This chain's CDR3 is CASSPSEEVDPGLAGSGELFF. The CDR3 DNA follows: TGTGCCAGCAGCCCATCAGAAGAAGTAGACCCGGGACTAGCAGGTTCCGGGGAGCTGTTTTTT.

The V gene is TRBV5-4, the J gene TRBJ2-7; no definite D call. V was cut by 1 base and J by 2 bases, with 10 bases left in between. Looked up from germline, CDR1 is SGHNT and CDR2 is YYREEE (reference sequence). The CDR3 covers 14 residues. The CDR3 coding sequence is TGTGCCAGCAGCTTGTCCGTCAAAACCTACGAGCAGTACTTC. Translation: CASSLSVKTYEQYF.

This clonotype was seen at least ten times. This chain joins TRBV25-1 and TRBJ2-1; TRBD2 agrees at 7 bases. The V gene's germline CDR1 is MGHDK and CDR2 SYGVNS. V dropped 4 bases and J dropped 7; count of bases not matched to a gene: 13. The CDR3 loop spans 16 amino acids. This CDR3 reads CASSASRGGVGNEQFF. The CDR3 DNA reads TGTGCCAGCAGTGCGAGCCGGGGAGGGGTTGGGAATGAGCAGTTCTTC.

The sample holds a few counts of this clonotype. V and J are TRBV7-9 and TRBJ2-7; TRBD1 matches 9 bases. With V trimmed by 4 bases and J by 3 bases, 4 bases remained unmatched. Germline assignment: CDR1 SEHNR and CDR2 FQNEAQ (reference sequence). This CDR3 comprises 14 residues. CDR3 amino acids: CASSSDRGNYEQYF. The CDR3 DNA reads TGTGCCAGCAGCTCCGACAGGGGGAACTACGAGCAGTACTTC.

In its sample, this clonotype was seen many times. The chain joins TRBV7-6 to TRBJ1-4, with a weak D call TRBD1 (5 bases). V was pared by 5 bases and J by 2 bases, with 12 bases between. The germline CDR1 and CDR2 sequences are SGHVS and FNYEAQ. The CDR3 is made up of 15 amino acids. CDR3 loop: CASSRGGLTNEKLFF. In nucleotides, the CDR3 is TGTGCCAGCAGCCGCGGGGGTTTGACTAATGAAAAACTGTTTTTT.

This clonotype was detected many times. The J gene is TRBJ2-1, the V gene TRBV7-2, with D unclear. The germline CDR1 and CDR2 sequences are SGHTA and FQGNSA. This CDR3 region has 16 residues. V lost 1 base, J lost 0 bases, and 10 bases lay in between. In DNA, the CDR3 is TGTGCCAGCAGCTTAGGGGCTCCAAGCTCCTACAATGAGCAGTTCTTC. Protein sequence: CASSLGAPSSYNEQFF.

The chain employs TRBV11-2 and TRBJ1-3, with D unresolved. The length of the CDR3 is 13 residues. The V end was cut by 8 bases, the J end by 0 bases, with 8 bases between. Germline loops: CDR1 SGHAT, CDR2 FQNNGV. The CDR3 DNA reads TGTGCCAGCCGTCGGAGCTCTGGAAACACCATATATTTT. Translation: CASRRSSGNTIYF.

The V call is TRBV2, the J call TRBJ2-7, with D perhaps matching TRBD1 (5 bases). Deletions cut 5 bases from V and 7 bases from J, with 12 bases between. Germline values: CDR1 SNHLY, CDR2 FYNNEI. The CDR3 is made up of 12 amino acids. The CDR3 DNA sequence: TGTGCCAGCAGTATTGCCCCAGGGGAGCAGTACTTC. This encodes CASSIAPGEQYF.

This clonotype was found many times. The CDR3 sequence is CSASAFGTEAFF. In DNA form, the CDR3 reads TGCAGTGCTAGTGCTTTTGGCACTGAAGCTTTCTTT. This chain uses TRBV20-1 with TRBJ1-1; D ambiguous. V lost 3 bases and J 4 bases, leaving 9 bases between the germline ends. The CDR3 totals 12 residues. Germline assignment: CDR1 DFQATT and CDR2 SNEGSKA (reference sequence).

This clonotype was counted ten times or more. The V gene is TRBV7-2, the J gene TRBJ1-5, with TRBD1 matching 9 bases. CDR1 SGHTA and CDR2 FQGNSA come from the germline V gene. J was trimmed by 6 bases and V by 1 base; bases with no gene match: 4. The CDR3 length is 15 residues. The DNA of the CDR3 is TGTGCCAGCAGCTTAGGGACAGGGGTTTTTCAGCCCCAGCATTTT. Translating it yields CASSLGTGVFQPQHF.

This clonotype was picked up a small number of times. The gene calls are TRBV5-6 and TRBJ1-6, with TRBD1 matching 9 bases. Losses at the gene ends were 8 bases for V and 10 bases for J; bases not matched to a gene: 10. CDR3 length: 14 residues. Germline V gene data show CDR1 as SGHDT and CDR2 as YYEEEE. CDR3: CASRDRASRSPLHF. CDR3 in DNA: TGTGCCAGTCGGGACAGGGCAAGTCGGTCACCCCTCCACTTT.

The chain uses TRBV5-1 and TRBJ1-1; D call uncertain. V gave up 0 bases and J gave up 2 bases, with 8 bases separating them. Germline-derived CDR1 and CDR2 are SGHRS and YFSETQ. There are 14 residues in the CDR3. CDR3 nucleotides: TGCGCCAGCAGCTTGGAGGGCACTAACACTGAAGCTTTCTTT. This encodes CASSLEGTNTEAFF.

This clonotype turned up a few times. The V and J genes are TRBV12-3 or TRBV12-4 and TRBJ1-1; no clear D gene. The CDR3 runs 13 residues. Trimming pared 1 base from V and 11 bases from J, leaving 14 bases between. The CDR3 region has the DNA TGTGCCAGCAGTTTAGTTGCCGGGAGCGGGGCTTTCTTT. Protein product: CASSLVAGSGAFF.

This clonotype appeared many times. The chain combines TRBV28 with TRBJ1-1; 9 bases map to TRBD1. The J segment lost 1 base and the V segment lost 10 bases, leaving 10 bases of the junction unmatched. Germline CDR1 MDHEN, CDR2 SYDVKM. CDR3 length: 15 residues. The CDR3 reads CATDSTGGRNTEAFF. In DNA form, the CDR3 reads TGTGCCACTGATTCTACAGGGGGCCGGAACACTGAAGCTTTCTTT. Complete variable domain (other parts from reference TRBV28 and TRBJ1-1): DVKVTQSSRYLVKRTGEKVFLECVQDMDHENMFWYRQDPGLGLRLIYFSYDVKMKEKGDIPEGYSVSREKKERFSLILESASTNQTSMYLCATDSTGGRNTEAFFGQGTRLTVV.

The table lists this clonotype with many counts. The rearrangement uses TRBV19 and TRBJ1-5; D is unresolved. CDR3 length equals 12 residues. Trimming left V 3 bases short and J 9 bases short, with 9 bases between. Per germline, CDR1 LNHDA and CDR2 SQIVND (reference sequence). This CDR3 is CASSISVGPQHF. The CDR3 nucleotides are TGTGCCAGTAGTATCTCAGTGGGGCCCCAGCATTTT.

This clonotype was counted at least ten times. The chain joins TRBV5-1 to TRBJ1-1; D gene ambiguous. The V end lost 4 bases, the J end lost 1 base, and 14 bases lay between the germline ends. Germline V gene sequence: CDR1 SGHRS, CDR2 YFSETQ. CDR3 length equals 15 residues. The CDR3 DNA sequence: TGCGCCAGCAGCCCTGGCGAGATTACGAACACTGAAGCTTTCTTT. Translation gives CASSPGEITNTEAFF.

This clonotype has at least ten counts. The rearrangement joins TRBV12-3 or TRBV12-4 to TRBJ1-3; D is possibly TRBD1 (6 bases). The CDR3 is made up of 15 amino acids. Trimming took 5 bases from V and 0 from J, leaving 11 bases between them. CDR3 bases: TGTGCCAGCAGTCCCCAGGGGTTCTCTGGAAACACCATATATTTT. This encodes CASSPQGFSGNTIYF.